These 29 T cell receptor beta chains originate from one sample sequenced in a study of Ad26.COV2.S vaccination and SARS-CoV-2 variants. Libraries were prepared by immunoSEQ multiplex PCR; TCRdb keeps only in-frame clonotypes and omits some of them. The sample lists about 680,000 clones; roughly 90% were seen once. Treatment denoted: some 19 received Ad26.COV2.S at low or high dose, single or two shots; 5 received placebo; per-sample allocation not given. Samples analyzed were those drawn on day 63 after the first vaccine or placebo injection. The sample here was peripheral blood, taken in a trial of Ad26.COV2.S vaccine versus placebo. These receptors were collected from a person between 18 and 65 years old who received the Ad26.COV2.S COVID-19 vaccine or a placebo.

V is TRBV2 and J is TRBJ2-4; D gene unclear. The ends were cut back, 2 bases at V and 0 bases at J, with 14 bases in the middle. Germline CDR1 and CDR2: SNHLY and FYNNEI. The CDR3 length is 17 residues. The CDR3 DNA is TGTGCCAGCAGTGAATTTGGGGTTCCCGGAGCCAAAAACATTCAGTACTTC. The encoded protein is CASSEFGVPGAKNIQYF.

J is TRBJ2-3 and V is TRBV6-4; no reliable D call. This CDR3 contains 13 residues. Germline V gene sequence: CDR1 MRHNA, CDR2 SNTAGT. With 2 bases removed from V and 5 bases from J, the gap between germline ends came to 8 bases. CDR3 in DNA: TGTGCCAGCAGTGACGGGGTAGGAGATACGCAGTATTTT. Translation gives CASSDGVGDTQYF.

In DNA form, the CDR3 reads TGTGCCAGCAGCTTCCAGGGGGCCCTGAACACCGGGGAGCTGTTTTTT. Translation gives CASSFQGALNTGELFF. This chain connects TRBV7-2 to TRBJ2-2; 8 nucleotides line up with TRBD1. The length of the CDR3 is 16 residues. The germline V gene has CDR1 SGHTA and CDR2 FQGNSA. Unmatched junction bases numbered 4, after V lost 3 bases and J lost 1 base.

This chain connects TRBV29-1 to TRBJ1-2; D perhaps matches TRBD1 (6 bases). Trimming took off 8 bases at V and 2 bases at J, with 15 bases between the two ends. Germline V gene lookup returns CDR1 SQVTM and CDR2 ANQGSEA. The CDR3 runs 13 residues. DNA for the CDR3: TGCAGCTCCCTGGGGGGGCAGAACTATGGCTACACCTTC. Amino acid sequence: CSSLGGQNYGYTF.

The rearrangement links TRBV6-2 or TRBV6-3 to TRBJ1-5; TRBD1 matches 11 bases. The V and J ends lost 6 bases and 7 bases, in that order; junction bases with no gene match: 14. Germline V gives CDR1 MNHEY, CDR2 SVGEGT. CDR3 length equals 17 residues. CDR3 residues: CASSRQGTGGGGQPQHF. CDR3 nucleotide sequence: TGTGCCAGCAGCCGACAGGGGACAGGGGGAGGAGGGCAGCCCCAGCATTTT.

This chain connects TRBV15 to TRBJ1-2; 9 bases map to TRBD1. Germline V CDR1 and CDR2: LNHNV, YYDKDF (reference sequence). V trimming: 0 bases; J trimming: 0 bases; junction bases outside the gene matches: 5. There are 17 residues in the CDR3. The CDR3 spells CATSRDRGQGSNYGYTF. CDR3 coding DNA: TGTGCCACCAGCAGAGATAGGGGACAGGGATCTAACTATGGCTACACCTTC.

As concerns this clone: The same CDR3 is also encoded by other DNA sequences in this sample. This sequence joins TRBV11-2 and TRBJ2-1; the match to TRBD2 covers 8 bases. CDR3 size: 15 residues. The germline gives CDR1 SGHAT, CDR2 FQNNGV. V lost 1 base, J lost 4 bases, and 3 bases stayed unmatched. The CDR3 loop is CASSLASGSYNEQFF. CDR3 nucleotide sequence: TGTGCCAGCAGCTTAGCCAGCGGGAGTTACAATGAGCAGTTCTTC. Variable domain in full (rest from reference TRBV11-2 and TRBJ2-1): EAGVAQSPRYKIIEKRQSVAFWCNPISGHATLYWYQQILGQGPKLLIQFQNNGVVDDSQLPKDRFSAERLKGVDSTLKIQPAKLEDSAVYLCASSLASGSYNEQFFGPGTRLTVL.

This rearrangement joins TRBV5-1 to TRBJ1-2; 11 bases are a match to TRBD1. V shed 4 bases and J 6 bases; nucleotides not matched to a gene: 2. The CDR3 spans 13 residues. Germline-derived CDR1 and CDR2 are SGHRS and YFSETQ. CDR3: CASSRTGGNGYTF. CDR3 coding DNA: TGCGCCAGCAGCAGGACAGGGGGCAATGGCTACACCTTC.

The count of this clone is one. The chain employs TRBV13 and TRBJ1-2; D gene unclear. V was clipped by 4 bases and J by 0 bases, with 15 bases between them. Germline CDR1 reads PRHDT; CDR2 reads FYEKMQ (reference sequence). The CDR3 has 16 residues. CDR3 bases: TGTGCCAGCAGCTCGAGAATCCTGCTGGCTAACTATGGCTACACCTTC. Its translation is CASSSRILLANYGYTF.

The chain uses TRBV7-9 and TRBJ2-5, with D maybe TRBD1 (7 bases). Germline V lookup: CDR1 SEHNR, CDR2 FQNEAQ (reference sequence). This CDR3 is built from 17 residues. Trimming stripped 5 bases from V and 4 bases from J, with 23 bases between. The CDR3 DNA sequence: TGTGCCAGCAGCCCTCGAAATCCGACAGGGACTGGAGAGACCCAGTACTTC. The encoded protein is CASSPRNPTGTGETQYF.

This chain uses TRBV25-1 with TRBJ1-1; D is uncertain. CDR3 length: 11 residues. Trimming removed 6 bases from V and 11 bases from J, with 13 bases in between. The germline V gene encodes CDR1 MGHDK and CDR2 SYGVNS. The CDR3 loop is CASRQSNRAFF. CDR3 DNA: TGTGCCAGCAGACAAAGTAATCGGGCTTTCTTT.

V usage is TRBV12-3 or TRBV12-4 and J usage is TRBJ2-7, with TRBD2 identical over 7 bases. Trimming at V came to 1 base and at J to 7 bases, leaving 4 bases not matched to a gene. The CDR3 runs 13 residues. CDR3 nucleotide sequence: TGTGCCAGCAGTTTAGACTACGGGGGGGAGCAGTACTTC. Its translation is CASSLDYGGEQYF.

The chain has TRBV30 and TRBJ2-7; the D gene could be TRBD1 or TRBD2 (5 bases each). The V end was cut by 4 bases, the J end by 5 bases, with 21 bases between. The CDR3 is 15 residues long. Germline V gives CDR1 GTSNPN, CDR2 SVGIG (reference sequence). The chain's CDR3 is CAWKDPGPVRDEQYF. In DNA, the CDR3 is TGTGCCTGGAAGGACCCGGGACCTGTACGAGACGAGCAGTACTTC.

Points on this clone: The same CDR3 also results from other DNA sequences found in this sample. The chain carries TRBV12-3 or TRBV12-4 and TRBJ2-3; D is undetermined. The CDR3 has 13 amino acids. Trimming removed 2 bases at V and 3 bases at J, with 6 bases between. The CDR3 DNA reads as TGTGCCAGCAGTTTATTCGGTACAGATACGCAGTATTTT. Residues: CASSLFGTDTQYF.

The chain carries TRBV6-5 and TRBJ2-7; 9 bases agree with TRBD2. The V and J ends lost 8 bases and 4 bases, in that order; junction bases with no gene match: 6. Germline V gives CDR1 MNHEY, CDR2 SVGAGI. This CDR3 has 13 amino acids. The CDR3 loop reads CASGLAGLYEQYF. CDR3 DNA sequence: TGTGCCAGCGGGCTAGCGGGATTATACGAGCAGTACTTC.

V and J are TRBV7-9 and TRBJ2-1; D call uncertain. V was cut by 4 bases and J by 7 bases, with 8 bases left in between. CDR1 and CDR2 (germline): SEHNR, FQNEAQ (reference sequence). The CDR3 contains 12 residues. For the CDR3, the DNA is TGTGCCAGCAGCTACGTTGGGAATGAGCAGTTCTTC. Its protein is CASSYVGNEQFF.

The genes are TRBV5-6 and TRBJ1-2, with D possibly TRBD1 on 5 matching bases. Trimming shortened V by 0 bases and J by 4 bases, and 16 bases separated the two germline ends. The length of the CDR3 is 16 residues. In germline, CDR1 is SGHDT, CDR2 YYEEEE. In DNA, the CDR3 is TGTGCCAGCAGCTTGGGGGCTGGGGGGTTCGGCTATGGCTACACCTTC. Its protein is CASSLGAGGFGYGYTF.

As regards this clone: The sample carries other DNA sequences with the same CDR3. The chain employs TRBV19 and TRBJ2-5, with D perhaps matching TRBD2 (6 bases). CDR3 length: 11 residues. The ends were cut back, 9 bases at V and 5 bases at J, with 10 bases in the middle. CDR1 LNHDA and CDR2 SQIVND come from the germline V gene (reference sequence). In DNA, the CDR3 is TGTGCCAGCAGGGCGGGGGAGACCCAGTACTTC. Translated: CASRAGETQYF.

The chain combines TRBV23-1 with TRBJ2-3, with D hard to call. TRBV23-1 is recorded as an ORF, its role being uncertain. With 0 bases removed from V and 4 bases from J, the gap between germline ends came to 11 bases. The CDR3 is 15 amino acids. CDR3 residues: CASSQSYLRPDTQYF. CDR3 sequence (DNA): TGCGCCAGCAGTCAATCCTACTTGCGCCCAGATACGCAGTATTTT.

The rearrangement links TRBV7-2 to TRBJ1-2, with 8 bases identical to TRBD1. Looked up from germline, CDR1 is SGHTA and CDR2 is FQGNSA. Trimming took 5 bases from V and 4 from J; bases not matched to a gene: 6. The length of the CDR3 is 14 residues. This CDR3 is CASSAGQGFYGYTF. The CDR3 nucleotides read TGTGCCAGCAGCGCCGGACAGGGATTCTATGGCTACACCTTC.

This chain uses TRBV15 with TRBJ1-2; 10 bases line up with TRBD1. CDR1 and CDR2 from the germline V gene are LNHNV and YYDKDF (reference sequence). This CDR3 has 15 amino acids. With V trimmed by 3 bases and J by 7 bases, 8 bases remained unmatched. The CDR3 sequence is CATSRSGQGVGGYTF. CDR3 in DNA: TGTGCCACCAGCAGGTCAGGACAGGGGGTTGGTGGCTACACCTTC.

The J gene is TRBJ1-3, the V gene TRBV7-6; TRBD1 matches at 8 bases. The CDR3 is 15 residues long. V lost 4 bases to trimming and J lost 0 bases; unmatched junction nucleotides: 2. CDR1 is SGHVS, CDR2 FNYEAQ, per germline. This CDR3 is CASSYQGASGNTIYF. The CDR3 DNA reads TGTGCCAGCAGCTATCAGGGGGCCTCTGGAAACACCATATATTTT.

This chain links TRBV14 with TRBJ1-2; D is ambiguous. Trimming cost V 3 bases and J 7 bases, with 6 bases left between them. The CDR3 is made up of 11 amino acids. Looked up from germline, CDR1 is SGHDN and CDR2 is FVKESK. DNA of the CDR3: TGTGCCAGCAGCCAGGGCGGTGGCTACACCTTC. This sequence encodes CASSQGGGYTF.

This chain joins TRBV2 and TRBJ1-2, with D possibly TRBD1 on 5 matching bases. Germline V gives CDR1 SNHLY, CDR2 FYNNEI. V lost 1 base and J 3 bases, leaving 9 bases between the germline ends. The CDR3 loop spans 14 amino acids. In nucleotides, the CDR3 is TGTGCCAGCAGTGAAGGGGGGACCTACTATGGCTACACCTTC. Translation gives CASSEGGTYYGYTF.

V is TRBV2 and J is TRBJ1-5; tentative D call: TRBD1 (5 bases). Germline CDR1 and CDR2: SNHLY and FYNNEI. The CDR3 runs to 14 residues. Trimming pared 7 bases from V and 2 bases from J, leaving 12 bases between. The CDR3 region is CASTRDVGNQPQHF. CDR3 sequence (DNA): TGTGCCAGCACCCGGGACGTAGGCAATCAGCCCCAGCATTTT.

CDR3 residues: CASSEADYGSGANVLTF. The CDR3 DNA reads TGTGCCAGCAGTGAAGCGGACTATGGCTCTGGGGCCAACGTCCTGACTTTC. The V call is TRBV6-1, the J call TRBJ2-6, with D possibly matching TRBD2 (6 bases). The CDR3 contains 17 residues. Trimming left V 0 bases short and J 0 bases short, with 9 bases between. Per the germline V gene, CDR1 is MNHNS and CDR2 is SASEGT.

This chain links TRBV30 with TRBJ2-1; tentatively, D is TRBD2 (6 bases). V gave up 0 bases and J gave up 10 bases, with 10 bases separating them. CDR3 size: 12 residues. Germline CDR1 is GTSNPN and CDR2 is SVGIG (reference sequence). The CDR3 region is CAWSVDRGEQFF. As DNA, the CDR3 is TGTGCCTGGAGTGTCGACCGGGGGGAGCAGTTCTTC.

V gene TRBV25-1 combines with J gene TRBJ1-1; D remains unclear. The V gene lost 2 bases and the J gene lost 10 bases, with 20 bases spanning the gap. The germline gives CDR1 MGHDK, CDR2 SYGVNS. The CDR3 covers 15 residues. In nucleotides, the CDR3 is TGTGCCAGCAGTGAACTTGTGGGCAGCCGAGGAGGAGCTTTCTTT. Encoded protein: CASSELVGSRGGAFF.

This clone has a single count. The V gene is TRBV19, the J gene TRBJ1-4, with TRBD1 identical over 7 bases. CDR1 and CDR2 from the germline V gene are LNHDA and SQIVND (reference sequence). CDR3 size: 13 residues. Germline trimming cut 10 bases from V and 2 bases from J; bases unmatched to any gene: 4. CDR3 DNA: TGTGCCACCTCGGGACAGACTAATGAAAAACTGTTTTTT. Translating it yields CATSGQTNEKLFF. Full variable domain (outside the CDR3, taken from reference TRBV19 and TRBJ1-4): DGGITQSPKYLFRKEGQNVTLSCEQNLNHDAMYWYRQDPGQGLRLIYYSQIVNDFQKGDIAEGYSVSREKKESFPLTVTSAQKNPTAFYLCATSGQTNEKLFFGSGTQLSVL.